This is a list of T cell receptor beta chains from one sample in a study of T cells in Graves' hyperthyroidism and ophthalmopathy. TCRdb passed the multiplex PCR reads through MiXCR, listing each CDR3 protein once. This sample has 550,000 to 600,000 distinct CDR3 sequences; 35% to 55% occur once, and the top ten carry roughly 19%. The specimen was peripheral blood or thyroid tissue (not recorded which). Every receptor here comes from an adult woman with Graves' disease, either hyperthyroidism or ophthalmopathy (not recorded which). The CDR3 runs from the conserved cysteine through the conserved F or W. A D gene is named only where the DNA matches it firmly. Expanded clones get a size class; other rows say once, few or many, or leave the size out.

TRBJ2-5 | TRBV25-1 | NA | 18 | few | CASSENPGVWDYQETQYF | TGTGCCAGCAGTGAAAACCCCGGGGTGTGGGATTACCAAGAGACCCAGTACTTC
TRBJ1-2 | TRBV19 | NA | 14 | NA | CASSAGTELYGYTF | TGTGCCAGTAGTGCTGGGACGGAACTATATGGCTACACCTTC
TRBJ2-7 | TRBV6-1 | NA | 10 | many | CATRSTEQYF | TGTGCCACCAGGTCGACCGAGCAGTACTTC
TRBJ2-7 | TRBV7-9 | TRBD2 | 17 | many | CASSLAFLPSGSYEQYF | TGTGCCAGCAGCTTAGCCTTTCTTCCTAGCGGATCCTACGAGCAGTACTTC
TRBJ2-5 | TRBV10-3 | NA | 14 | many | CAISGHRAKETQYF | TGTGCCATCAGTGGTCATCGAGCAAAGGAGACCCAGTACTTC
TRBJ1-1 | TRBV2 | NA | 14 | many | CASSQVTDSISPFF | TGTGCCAGCAGCCAAGTGACGGATTCTATCTCGCCTTTCTTT
TRBJ2-7 | TRBV11-2 | TRBD2 | 19 | NA | CASSSGLAGGTGAGLEQYF | TGTGCCAGCAGCTCCGGACTAGCGGGAGGAACAGGTGCAGGTCTCGAGCAGTACTTC
TRBJ2-3 | TRBV29-1 | TRBD1 | 15 | few | CSVEGIDRGPDTQYF | TGCAGCGTTGAGGGGATCGACAGGGGGCCAGATACGCAGTATTTT
TRBJ1-6 | TRBV13 | NA | 17 | many | CASSPGAGDSYNSPLHF | TGTGCCAGCAGCCCAGGGGCAGGGGACTCCTATAATTCACCCCTCCACTTT
TRBJ2-5 | TRBV20-1 | TRBD1 | 14 | many | CSVRGGQGQETQYF | TGCAGTGTCAGGGGTGGACAGGGTCAAGAGACCCAGTACTTC
TRBJ2-2 | TRBV7-3 | NA | 13 | many | CASSPYTTGELFF | TGTGCCAGCAGCCCATACACCACCGGGGAGCTGTTTTTT
TRBJ1-2 | TRBV27 | NA | 15 | NA | CASSLSMTENYGYTF | TGTGCCAGCAGTTTATCTATGACGGAAAACTATGGCTACACCTTC
TRBJ2-5 | TRBV7-9 | TRBD2 | 15 | many | CASSLGGLAQETQYF | TGTGCCAGCAGCTTAGGGGGACTAGCCCAAGAGACCCAGTACTTC
TRBJ2-5 | TRBV7-9 | NA | 14 | NA | CASSLRNSPETQYF | TGTGCCAGCAGCCTCAGGAACAGTCCAGAGACCCAGTACTTC
TRBJ2-5 | TRBV10-2 | NA | 16 | NA | CASSASKGTGRETQYF | TGCGCCAGCAGTGCTTCTAAGGGCACTGGTCGGGAGACCCAGTACTTC
TRBJ2-2 | TRBV10-3 | TRBD2 | 16 | many | CAIRFSSGMNTGELFF | TGTGCCATCAGATTTTCTAGCGGCATGAACACCGGGGAGCTGTTTTTT
TRBJ2-2 | TRBV20-1 | TRBD1 | 15 | NA | CSAAPAGGFTGELFF | TGCAGTGCTGCCCCGGCAGGGGGCTTCACCGGGGAGCTGTTTTTT
TRBJ2-5 | TRBV9 | NA | 14 | many | CASSARDNQETQYF | TGTGCCAGCAGCGCCCGGGACAACCAAGAGACCCAGTACTTC
TRBJ1-1 | TRBV10-3 | NA | 12 | NA | CAISRQNTEAFF | TGTGCCATCAGTCGGCAGAACACTGAAGCTTTCTTT
TRBJ1-5 | TRBV29-1 | TRBD1 | 14 | NA | CSVGTGQGGQPQHF | TGCAGCGTTGGGACCGGGCAGGGGGGTCAGCCCCAGCATTTT
TRBJ1-2 | TRBV5-1 | NA | 13 | many | CASSPGASHGYTF | TGCGCCAGCAGCCCGGGGGCTTCCCATGGCTACACCTTC
TRBJ1-1 | TRBV7-3 | TRBD1 | 14 | many | CASSFTGEGTEAFF | TGTGCCAGCAGCTTTACAGGGGAAGGCACTGAAGCTTTCTTT
TRBJ1-6 | TRBV30 | NA | 16 | NA | CAWRGAGTPYNSPLHF | TGTGCCTGGAGGGGTGCCGGGACACCCTATAATTCACCCCTCCACTTT
TRBJ2-7 | TRBV5-4 | NA | 11 | many | CASSFYYEQYF | TGTGCCAGCAGCTTTTACTACGAGCAGTACTTC
TRBJ1-1 | TRBV25-1 | NA | 12 | few | CAPRQENTEAFF | TGTGCTCCAAGACAGGAGAACACTGAAGCTTTCTTT
TRBJ2-2 | TRBV7-8 | TRBD1 | 18 | many | CASSARRRGQKNPGELFF | TGTGCCAGCAGCGCTCGACGCCGGGGACAGAAAAACCCCGGGGAGCTGTTTTTT
TRBJ1-3 | TRBV19 | NA | 15 | NA | CASSGRFEVGNTIYF | TGTGCCAGTTCCGGCCGGTTCGAGGTTGGAAACACCATATATTTT
TRBJ2-2 | TRBV6-5 | TRBD1 | 14 | many | CAIGQGVNTGELFF | TGTGCCATCGGACAGGGCGTGAACACCGGGGAGCTGTTTTTT
TRBJ2-2 | TRBV9 | TRBD2 | 16 | many | CASSAPRWGGTGELFF | TGTGCCAGCAGCGCACCCCGGTGGGGGGGCACCGGGGAGCTGTTTTTT
TRBJ2-5 | TRBV29-1 | NA | 13 | many | CSAPGPNPETQYF | TGCAGCGCCCCGGGACCTAACCCTGAGACCCAGTACTTC
TRBJ1-3 | TRBV20-1 | NA | 12 | NA | CSASSSGNTIYF | TGCAGTGCTAGTAGCTCTGGAAACACCATATATTTT
TRBJ1-2 | TRBV7-9 | TRBD1 | 17 | many | CASSQDLTGVVAGGYTF | TGTGCCAGCAGCCAAGACCTTACAGGGGTGGTCGCGGGAGGCTACACCTTC
TRBJ2-2 | TRBV5-1 | NA | 13 | NA | CASSLEDAGELFF | TGCGCCAGCAGCTTGGAGGACGCCGGGGAGCTGTTTTTT
TRBJ2-5 | TRBV15 | TRBD1 | 15 | NA | CATSRGDRGMETQYF | TGTGCCACCAGCAGGGGGGACAGGGGGATGGAGACCCAGTACTTC
TRBJ2-7 | TRBV28 | NA | 17 | NA | CASSLSVPHRDSYEQYF | TGTGCCAGCAGTTTAAGTGTTCCCCACAGAGACTCCTACGAGCAGTACTTC
TRBJ1-1 | TRBV20-1 | NA | 14 | many | CSARDPGLNTEAFF | TGCAGTGCTAGAGATCCGGGACTAAACACTGAAGCTTTCTTT
TRBJ2-6 | TRBV7-3 | NA | 17 | few | CASSLTSSTSGANVLTF | TGTGCCAGCAGCCTCACCAGCTCCACCTCTGGGGCCAACGTCCTGACTTTC
TRBJ1-2 | TRBV29-1 | TRBD1 | 13 | few | CSVKGQGNYGYTF | TGCAGCGTTAAGGGACAGGGCAATTATGGCTACACCTTC
TRBJ2-7 | TRBV12-3/TRBV12-4 | TRBD2 | 15 | NA | CASSGTSGNSYEQYF | TGTGCCAGCAGTGGTACTAGCGGGAACTCCTACGAGCAGTACTTC
TRBJ2-5 | TRBV29-1 | NA | 12 | few | CSVEKLGETQYF | TGCAGCGTTGAAAAGCTCGGGGAGACCCAGTACTTC
TRBJ1-5 | TRBV5-1 | NA | 13 | many | CASSLLGGQPQHF | TGCGCCAGCAGCTTGCTTGGGGGTCAGCCCCAGCATTTT
TRBJ1-2 | TRBV19 | NA | 14 | few | CASSRQDRAYGYTF | TGTGCCAGTAGTCGACAGGATCGGGCCTATGGCTACACCTTC
TRBJ1-1 | TRBV20-1 | NA | 13 | NA | CSARDWLDNEAFF | TGCAGTGCTAGAGACTGGTTGGATAATGAAGCTTTCTTT
TRBJ1-5 | TRBV10-3 | NA | 13 | many | CAIRVGSNQPQHF | TGTGCCATCAGAGTCGGGTCCAATCAGCCCCAGCATTTT
TRBJ1-6 | TRBV20-1 | TRBD1 | 13 | few | CSARDRVNSPLHF | TGCAGTGCCCGGGACAGGGTAAATTCACCCCTCCACTTT
TRBJ2-7 | TRBV6-5 | TRBD2 | 15 | once | CASSPPSGLPLEQYF | TGTGCCAGCAGCCCTCCCTCGGGACTACCTCTCGAGCAGTACTTC
TRBJ2-7 | TRBV4-1 | NA | 13 | many | CASSQVGTGEQYF | TGCGCCAGCAGCCAAGTCGGGACGGGGGAGCAGTACTTC
TRBJ2-5 | TRBV5-1 | NA | 15 | many | CASSGTRGLLGSQYF | TGCGCCAGCAGCGGGACCAGGGGCCTCCTTGGTTCCCAGTACTTC
TRBJ2-5 | TRBV4-1 | NA | 14 | many | CASSNPGTAETQYF | TGCGCCAGCAGCAATCCCGGGACTGCAGAGACCCAGTACTTC
TRBJ1-2 | TRBV2 | TRBD1 | 14 | NA | CASSERGQSYGYTF | TGTGCCAGCAGTGAAAGGGGACAGAGCTATGGCTACACCTTC
TRBJ2-7 | TRBV7-9 | TRBD2 | 16 | few | CASSQDGTTYAYEQYF | TGTGCCAGCAGCCAAGATGGGACTACCTACGCCTACGAGCAGTACTTC
TRBJ1-6 | TRBV12-3/TRBV12-4 | NA | 15 | once | CASSYDRPYNSPLHF | TGTGCCAGCAGTTATGACAGACCATATAATTCACCCCTCCACTTT
TRBJ1-1 | TRBV29-1 | NA | 12 | NA | CSSSEKNTEAFF | TGCAGCTCGAGCGAAAAGAACACTGAAGCTTTCTTT
TRBJ2-7 | TRBV28 | TRBD1 | 14 | many | CASREGTGGGEQYF | TGTGCCAGCAGGGAGGGGACAGGGGGCGGCGAGCAGTACTTC
TRBJ1-2 | TRBV5-1 | NA | 13 | NA | CASSPRIDSGYTF | TGTGCCAGCAGCCCCCGGATCGACAGTGGCTACACCTTC
TRBJ2-5 | TRBV5-1 | NA | 17 | many | CASSLGDLGLLQETQYF | TGCGCCAGCAGCTTGGGAGATCTAGGTCTACTCCAAGAGACCCAGTACTTC
TRBJ1-2 | TRBV7-9 | NA | 14 | NA | CASSFPPEIDGYTF | TGTGCCAGCAGCTTTCCCCCAGAGATCGATGGCTACACCTTC
TRBJ1-2 | TRBV7-9 | NA | 11 | NA | CASSVAQGRTF | TGTGCCAGCAGCGTAGCCCAGGGACGCACCTTC